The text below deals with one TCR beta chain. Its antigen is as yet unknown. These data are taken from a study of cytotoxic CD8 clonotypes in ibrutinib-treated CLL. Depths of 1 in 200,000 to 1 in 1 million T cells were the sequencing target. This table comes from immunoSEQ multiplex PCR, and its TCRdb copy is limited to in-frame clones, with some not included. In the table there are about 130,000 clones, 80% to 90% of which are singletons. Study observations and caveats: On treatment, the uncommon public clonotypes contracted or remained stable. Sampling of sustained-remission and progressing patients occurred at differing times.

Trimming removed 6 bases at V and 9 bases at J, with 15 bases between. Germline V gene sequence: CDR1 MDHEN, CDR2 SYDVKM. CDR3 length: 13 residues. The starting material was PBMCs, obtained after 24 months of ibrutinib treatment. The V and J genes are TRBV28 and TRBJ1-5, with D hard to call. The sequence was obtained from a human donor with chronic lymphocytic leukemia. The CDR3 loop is CASRDGPGVPQHF. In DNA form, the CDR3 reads TGTGCCAGCAGAGACGGGCCCGGGGTGCCCCAGCATTTT.